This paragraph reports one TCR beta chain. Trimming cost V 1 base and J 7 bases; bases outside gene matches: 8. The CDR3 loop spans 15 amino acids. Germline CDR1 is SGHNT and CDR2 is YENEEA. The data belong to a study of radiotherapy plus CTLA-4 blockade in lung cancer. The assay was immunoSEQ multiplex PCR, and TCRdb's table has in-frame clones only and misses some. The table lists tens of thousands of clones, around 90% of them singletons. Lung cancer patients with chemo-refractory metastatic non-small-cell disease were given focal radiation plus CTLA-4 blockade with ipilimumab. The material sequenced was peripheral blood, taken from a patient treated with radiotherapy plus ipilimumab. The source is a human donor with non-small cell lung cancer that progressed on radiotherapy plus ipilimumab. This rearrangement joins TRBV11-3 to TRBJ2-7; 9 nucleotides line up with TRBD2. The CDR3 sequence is CASSLGIAGVEEQYF. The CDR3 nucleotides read TGTGCCAGCAGCTTAGGCATAGCGGGAGTGGAAGAGCAGTACTTC. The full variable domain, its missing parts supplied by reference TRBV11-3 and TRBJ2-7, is EAGVVQSPRYKIIEKKQPVAFWCNPISGHNTLYWYLQNLGQGPELLIRYENEEAVDDSQLPKDRFSAERLKGVDSTLKIQPAELGDSAVYLCASSLGIAGVEEQYFGPGTRLTVT.